Sequencing of this T cell receptor beta chain was carried out in a study of CD8 T cells in ankylosing spondylitis. V lost 6 bases and J lost 6; bases outside the gene matches: 4. Germline V gives CDR1 SQVTM, CDR2 ANQGSEA. The CDR3 totals 12 residues. Via MiXCR, TCRdb re-called the 5' RACE reads, giving one row per CDR3 protein. The repertoire holds 200,000 or so distinct CDR3 sequences, roughly 18% seen once, with around 4.7% in the top ten. The chain has TRBV29-1 and TRBJ1-2, with 10 bases identical to TRBD1. Material for sequencing was blood, either unsorted or a sorted T cell fraction (not recorded which). This clonotype was sampled from a male donor aged 5 to 29 with ankylosing spondylitis or in good health (not recorded which). CDR3 sequence (DNA): TGCAGCGTCTTAGACAGGGGGCATGGCTACACCTTC. It specifies CSVLDRGHGYTF.